These 9 T cell receptor beta chains originate from one sample sequenced in a study of identical twins. TCRdb passed the 5' RACE reads through MiXCR, listing each CDR3 protein once. The data contain around 1.7 million distinct CDR3 sequences, 32% of them singletons. Material: cord blood. The receptor source for this set is a newborn girl in good health.

This chain joins TRBV2 and TRBJ2-7, with TRBD2 identical over 9 bases. The CDR3 is 14 amino acids. The V segment lost 6 bases and the J segment 3 bases; nucleotides outside the gene matches: 6. Germline assignment: CDR1 SNHLY and CDR2 FYNNEI. CDR3 nucleotides: TGTGCCAGCAGAGCTAGCGGGATAAGCTACGAGCAGTACTTC. Translated, it gives CASRASGISYEQYF.

The V call is TRBV27, the J call TRBJ1-5; D is unclear. Germline V gene sequence: CDR1 MNHEY, CDR2 SMNVEV (reference sequence). The germline V and J ends were trimmed by 7 bases and 0 bases, with 13 bases remaining between them. The CDR3 totals 15 residues. The CDR3 coding sequence is TGTGCCAGCAAGCCACGGGCCGCTAGCAATCAGCCCCAGCATTTT. It is translated as CASKPRAASNQPQHF.

V is TRBV6-5 and J is TRBJ1-1, with a tentative D call TRBD1 (5 bases). This CDR3 spans 14 amino acids. V shed 2 bases and J shed 0 bases, with 7 bases lying between them. Germline V gene data show CDR1 as MNHEY and CDR2 as SVGAGI. This CDR3 is CASSYGTLNTEAFF. The CDR3 DNA reads TGTGCCAGCAGTTACGGGACGTTGAACACTGAAGCTTTCTTT.

The J gene is TRBJ2-1, the V gene TRBV29-1; the D gene is possibly TRBD2 (7 bases). CDR3 size: 13 residues. The germline V gene encodes CDR1 SQVTM and CDR2 ANQGSEA. Trimming removed 6 bases at V and 10 bases at J, with 19 bases between. The CDR3, as DNA: TGCAGCGTATTAGGAGGGGGGGCCTACGAGCAGTTCTTC. Translated: CSVLGGGAYEQFF.

V and J are TRBV6-5 and TRBJ2-3; 9 bases line up with TRBD2. Unmatched junction bases numbered 11, after V lost 3 bases and J lost 1 base. The CDR3 runs to 18 residues. Per germline, CDR1 MNHEY and CDR2 SVGAGI. This CDR3 reads CASSYVLAGRGGTDTQYF. The DNA of the CDR3 is TGTGCCAGCAGTTATGTGCTAGCGGGAAGGGGCGGCACAGATACGCAGTATTTT.

The rearrangement joins TRBV11-1 to TRBJ2-4, with 12 nucleotides matching TRBD2. Germline assignment: CDR1 SGHAT and CDR2 FQDESV (reference sequence). The CDR3 is 16 residues long. The junction had 3 bases not matched to a gene; V was cut back by 4 bases and J by 2 bases. The DNA for the CDR3 is TGTGCCAGCAGCTCGACTAGCGGGAGAACCAAAAACATTCAGTACTTC. This translates into CASSSTSGRTKNIQYF.

This chain joins TRBV12-3 or TRBV12-4 and TRBJ2-7; D is possibly TRBD1 or TRBD2 (6 bases each). The CDR3 runs 14 residues. The V and J ends lost 2 bases and 3 bases respectively, with 11 bases between them. In nucleotides, the CDR3 is TGTGCCAGCAGTTTAAGGGGGGACAACTACGAGCAGTACTTC. Its translation: CASSLRGDNYEQYF.

The J gene is TRBJ1-6, the V gene TRBV2; D remains unclear. CDR1 is SNHLY and CDR2 is FYNNEI in the germline V gene. The ends were cut back, 7 bases at V and 5 bases at J, with 15 bases in the middle. The CDR3 is made up of 15 amino acids. As DNA, the CDR3 is TGTGCCAGCATGGTCTTCCGGAGGAATAATTCACCCCTCCACTTT. Amino acid sequence: CASMVFRRNNSPLHF.

As concerns this clonotype: A single base separates this from a much larger clone, so it may be a read error. The chain links TRBV10-2 to TRBJ2-4; no clear D gene. The germline V gene has CDR1 WSHSY and CDR2 SAAADI. The CDR3 is made up of 16 amino acids. The CDR3 nucleotides read TGCACCAGCAGTGAAGGACGGATCCTAGCCAAAAACATTCAGTACTTC. It specifies CTSSEGRILAKNIQYF.